These T cell receptor beta chains were read from a single sample in a study of OX40 agonist ivuxolimab in advanced cancers. Here immunoSEQ multiplex PCR was the method, and the copy in TCRdb shows in-frame clones only, minus some. This sample yields about 58,000 clones, of which roughly nine tenths are seen a single time; over 9% belongs to the top ten. Source: CD4+ or CD8+ T cells sorted from blood, taken in a trial of the OX40 agonist ivuxolimab. The receptors derive from an adult with an advanced solid tumor such as melanoma, head and neck, liver or kidney cancer. The CDR3 runs from the conserved cysteine through the conserved F or W. Fields, in order: V gene, D gene, J gene, clone size, CDR3 DNA, CDR3 protein. A D gene is named only where the DNA matches it firmly. Clone size is shown for a subset of rows, as once, few, many or a class of expanded clone.

TRBV19	.	TRBJ2-1	few	TGTGCCAGTAGTATAGACCCTTCGAGGACCTTTTACAATGAGCAGTTCTTC	CASSIDPSRTFYNEQFF
TRBV4-3	TRBD1	TRBJ1-2	.	TGCGCCAGCAGCCAAGGGGTATATCACAGGGGGCCTGGTGGCTACACCTTC	CASSQGVYHRGPGGYTF
TRBV4-3	TRBD2	TRBJ2-1	.	TGCGCCAGCAGCCAAGAGCGACTAGCGGCCTACAATGAGCAGTTCTTC	CASSQERLAAYNEQFF
TRBV7-9	.	TRBJ2-1	once	TGTGCCAGCAGCTTAAAGTTAGGTGGTGAGCAGTTCTTC	CASSLKLGGEQFF
TRBV6-6	.	TRBJ2-7	.	TGTGCCAGCAGTTACTCTGGCGGGAATGTTCAGGACGAGCAGTACTTC	CASSYSGGNVQDEQYF
TRBV6-1	.	TRBJ1-2	.	TGTGCCAGCAGTCACCGCGACCGCTACACCTTC	CASSHRDRYTF
TRBV9	.	TRBJ1-2	.	TGTGCCAGCAGCGTAGCTCGGGCAGGCCATAACTATGGCTACACCTTC	CASSVARAGHNYGYTF
TRBV11-2	TRBD1	TRBJ2-2	.	TGTGCCATGACAGGGGTTCACGGGGAGCTGTTTTTT	CAMTGVHGELFF
TRBV27	TRBD1	TRBJ1-2	.	TGTGCCAGCAGTTCGGGACAGCCAAAAGCTAACTATGGCTACACCTTC	CASSSGQPKANYGYTF
TRBV7-2	.	TRBJ1-1	.	TGTGCCAGCAGCTTAGCGGGGGTGAACACTGAAGCTTTCTTT	CASSLAGVNTEAFF
TRBV6-5	TRBD1	TRBJ1-2	.	TGTGCCAGCAGTTCCACTCGGACAGGGGTATACTATGGCTACACCTTC	CASSSTRTGVYYGYTF
TRBV25-1	.	TRBJ1-1	once	TGTGCCAGCAGTGAAAAAACTCGGGGGAACACTGAAGCTTTCTTT	CASSEKTRGNTEAFF
TRBV5-4	.	TRBJ1-6	.	TGTGCCAGCAGCTACGGCGGTTCACCCCTCCACTTT	CASSYGGSPLHF
TRBV9	TRBD2	TRBJ2-2	once	TGTGCCAGCAGCGCCGATAGCGGGAGAGGGCCCAGTACGAACACCGGGGAGCTGTTTTTT	CASSADSGRGPSTNTGELFF
TRBV7-9	.	TRBJ2-1	.	TGTGCCAGCAGCCCCGCATCCAGGTCTTACAATGAGCAGTTCTTC	CASSPASRSYNEQFF
TRBV9	.	TRBJ2-1	.	TGTGCCAGCAGCCCTCAACCTGAAGGGCCCTACAATGAGCAGTTCTTC	CASSPQPEGPYNEQFF
TRBV9	TRBD2	TRBJ2-1	.	TGTGCCAGCGGACTAAGCGGGAGCTCCTACAATGAGCAGTTCTTC	CASGLSGSSYNEQFF
TRBV6-4	.	TRBJ2-6	large	TGTGCCAGCAGTAGCTCTGGGGCCAACGTCCTGACTTTC	CASSSSGANVLTF
TRBV18	.	TRBJ1-5	few	TGTGCCAGCTCACCGGACGATAGCAATCAGCCCCAGCATTTT	CASSPDDSNQPQHF
TRBV6-1	.	TRBJ2-3	few	TGTGCCAGCAGTGAAGCACAGGGAGCAGATACGCAGTATTTT	CASSEAQGADTQYF
TRBV7-9	.	TRBJ2-2	.	TGTGCCAGCAGCTTCGGGAATACTAACACCGGGGAGCTGTTTTTT	CASSFGNTNTGELFF
TRBV7-8	TRBD1	TRBJ2-3	.	TGTGCCAGCAGCCTCGGGACAGGGAATAGAGATACGCAGTATTTT	CASSLGTGNRDTQYF
TRBV5-6	TRBD2	TRBJ2-1	once	TGTGCCAGCAGCACGGGACTAGCTAGAGTCAATGAGCAGTTCTTC	CASSTGLARVNEQFF
TRBV5-1	TRBD1	TRBJ2-7	.	TGCGCCAGCAGCCCCGGACAGGGACACGAGCAGTACTTC	CASSPGQGHEQYF
TRBV7-3	TRBD2	TRBJ2-5	.	TGTGCCAGCCGGTCGCAGGGACTACCCCAAGAGACCCAGTACTTC	CASRSQGLPQETQYF
TRBV27	TRBD2	TRBJ2-1	.	TGTGCCAGCAGCCAGTCTAGCGGGAGCCGTCCGAATGAGCAGTTCTTC	CASSQSSGSRPNEQFF
TRBV10-3	TRBD2	TRBJ2-5	.	TGTGCCATCAGTCCTCTCACTAGCGGGAGCACAGAGACCCAGTACTTC	CAISPLTSGSTETQYF
TRBV5-6	.	TRBJ2-7	.	TGTGCCAGCAGCCCCGACAGAAGCTCCTACGAGCAGTACTTC	CASSPDRSSYEQYF
TRBV6-4	TRBD2	TRBJ2-1	.	TGTGCCAGCAGTACCGGGACTAGCGGGAGCGATGAGCAGTTCTTC	CASSTGTSGSDEQFF
TRBV2	.	TRBJ1-1	.	TGTGCCAGCAGGCTGACGCCGGGCGCTTTCTTT	CASRLTPGAFF
TRBV5-4	TRBD2	TRBJ2-1	.	TGTGCCAGCAGCTATCGACTAGCGGGAGTGGATGAGCAGTTCTTC	CASSYRLAGVDEQFF
TRBV7-9	.	TRBJ1-1	.	TGTGCCAGCAGCTTAGGGACGGAAGCTTTCTTT	CASSLGTEAFF
TRBV19	.	TRBJ1-5	.	TGTGCCAGTAGTAGGGGCAGATATTATAGCAATCAGCCCCAGCATTTT	CASSRGRYYSNQPQHF
TRBV29-1	.	TRBJ2-7	.	TGCAGCGTTGGCCCGCCCGGGGCCTACGAGCAGTACTTC	CSVGPPGAYEQYF
TRBV2	.	TRBJ1-1	.	TGTGCCAGCAGTGCACATACAGGGATGGAAACTGAAGCTTTCTTT	CASSAHTGMETEAFF
TRBV7-2	.	TRBJ2-1	.	TGTGCCAGCAGCTTAGGGAGCTTCAATGAGCAGTTCTTC	CASSLGSFNEQFF
TRBV7-9	.	TRBJ1-1	few	TGTGCCAGCAGCTTAGTTCTTGAAGCTTTCTTT	CASSLVLEAFF
TRBV7-2	.	TRBJ1-3	once	TGTGCCAGCAGCAAAACAGCGGCCCCTGGAAACACCATATATTTT	CASSKTAAPGNTIYF
TRBV5-1	.	TRBJ2-1	.	TGCGCCAGCAGCTTGGTATCTTCCCTCTACAATGAGCAGTTCTTC	CASSLVSSLYNEQFF
TRBV30	.	TRBJ1-6	once	TGTGCCTGGAGTGTACAAGGGACAACCAGCTCCTATAATTCACCCCTCCACTTT	CAWSVQGTTSSYNSPLHF
TRBV19	TRBD1	TRBJ1-1	.	TGTGCCAGTAGGGGACAGATGAACACTGAAGCTTTCTTT	CASRGQMNTEAFF
TRBV15	.	TRBJ1-1	once	TGTGCCACCAGCAGAGATTCGGGTCTGAACACTGAAGCTTTCTTT	CATSRDSGLNTEAFF
TRBV9	.	TRBJ2-1	.	TGTGCCAGCAGCGTAGCTTCAGGGGACAATGAGCAGTTCTTC	CASSVASGDNEQFF
TRBV5-5	TRBD1	TRBJ1-2	once	TGTGCCAGCAGCTTGGAACCTATAGGACAGGCTTCCAGCACCTTC	CASSLEPIGQASSTF
TRBV6-6	TRBD1	TRBJ2-1	.	TGTGCCAGCAGCCTAAACGACAGGGCCCCCTACAATGAGCAGTTCTTC	CASSLNDRAPYNEQFF
TRBV29-1	.	TRBJ1-1	.	TGCAGCGTTACTGGAGGAGAAGCTTTCTTT	CSVTGGEAFF
TRBV19	.	TRBJ2-1	.	TGTGCCAGTAGTATAGTAGGAGTTCTCGGAAACAATGAGCAGTTCTTC	CASSIVGVLGNNEQFF
TRBV9	.	TRBJ2-6	.	TGTGCCAGCAACGACGGGGCCAACGTCCTGACTTTC	CASNDGANVLTF
TRBV7-9	.	TRBJ2-1	.	TGTGCCAGCAGCTCCAACAATGAGCAGTTCTTC	CASSSNNEQFF
TRBV9	TRBD2	TRBJ2-1	.	TGTGCCAGCAGCCCCCGGGATAGCGGGTACTACAATGAGCAGTTCTTC	CASSPRDSGYYNEQFF
TRBV14	.	TRBJ1-6	few	TGTGCCAGCAGCCAAGATGCGCGTCTAGATAGCTCCTATAATTCACCCCTCCACTTT	CASSQDARLDSSYNSPLHF